This TCR beta chain was captured by sequencing in a study of blood T cell repertoires in COVID-19 (TCRdb year 2020). Regarding the study in general: Samples from collaborators originated in the United States, Italy and Spain and spanned both the acute and convalescent phases of COVID-19. Subjects who had been exposed to COVID-19, were actively infected with it, or had recovered from it provided the deeply sampled blood TCRbeta repertoires that made up the dataset. Samples came from the ongoing ImmuneRACE study (first 160 participants) plus 1,254 subjects from 6 global collaborators. Where HLA class I and class II types were available, the types were taken from metadata supplied by the sample provider, not from assay-based typing. The prospective study material was composed of cDNA or gDNA derived from T cells, B-cell-depleted T cells, or PBMCs. Nearly every sample came with metadata listing a de-identified subject ID, COVID-19 status, age in years and sex. A freely available public database, intended as a resource for researchers studying the immune response to SARS-CoV-2, is where the repertoires were released. Results the study describes overall, beyond this receptor: Clinical and demographic metadata were provided uncurated, with the amount varying by source and participant.

The cysteine opens and the phenylalanine closes a CDR3 of 14 amino acids. Only CDR3 DNA is held: 42 bases, read in frame from base 1. CDR1 MDHEN and CDR2 SYDVKM are derived from the germline V gene. TCRbeta CDR3 regions were amplified from genomic DNA by means of the immunoSEQ Assay, a bias-controlled multiplex PCR. On the study's bioinformatics: Nucleated cell counts per sample were estimated from amplification of reference gene primers within the assay. Sequence reads were collapsed and filtered to measure the absolute abundance of every unique TCRbeta CDR3 rearrangement. For each sample, productive Simpson clonality was calculated as the square root of Simpson's diversity index over productive rearrangements. In its TCRdb copy, this immuneACCESS table keeps in-frame sequences only and misses some clones. Where compared with another copy, unresolved V genes explain less than half of these, and the others have no known cause. The V and J calls and clone size are taken from that table; D and trimming were inferred from the DNA. This sample gives under 450,000 clones in total; approximately 90% of them show up just once. The ten largest clonotypes hold 1.5% to 1.9% of the sample.

In regard to this clone: The specificity of this receptor is unknown. Its ends do not fully match the called genes, so a read error is possible.

One collaborating source in Seattle enrolled patients during active infection and followed them longitudinally through the course of disease. Each collaborating institution followed its own protocols to collect whole blood in K2EDTA tubes. For TCRbeta analysis, collaborator samples were shipped as frozen whole blood, as isolated PBMCs, or as DNA extracted from either sample type. The sequence derives from a woman aged 40 to 50 with COVID-19, enrolled during active disease. What was sequenced was peripheral blood. The chain uses TRBV28 and TRBJ1-4; the junction holds 7 bases that match TRBD1. CDR3 reads: CAGRGSQVDEKLFF. The DNA sequence follows: TGTGCCGGCAGGGGGAGCCAGGTGGATGAAAAACTGTTTTTT.